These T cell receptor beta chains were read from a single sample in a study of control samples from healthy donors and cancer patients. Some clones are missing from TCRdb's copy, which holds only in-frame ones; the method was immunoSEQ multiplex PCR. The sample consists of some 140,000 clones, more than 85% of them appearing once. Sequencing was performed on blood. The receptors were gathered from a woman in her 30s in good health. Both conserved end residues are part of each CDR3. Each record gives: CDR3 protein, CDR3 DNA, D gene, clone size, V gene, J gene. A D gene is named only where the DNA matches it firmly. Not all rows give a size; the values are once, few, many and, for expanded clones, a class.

CDR3 protein: CAHRDHTGELFF
CDR3 DNA: TGTGCCCACAGGGACCACACCGGGGAGCTGTTTTTT
D gene: .
clone size: .
V gene: TRBV7-8
J gene: TRBJ2-2

CDR3 protein: CASRFGLAGVSEQFF
CDR3 DNA: TGCGCCAGCAGATTCGGACTAGCGGGAGTTAGTGAGCAGTTCTTC
D gene: TRBD2
clone size: .
V gene: TRBV5-1
J gene: TRBJ2-1

CDR3 protein: CASSMVESNRPQHF
CDR3 DNA: TGTGCCAGTAGTATGGTAGAGAGTAATCGGCCCCAGCATTTT
D gene: .
clone size: few
V gene: TRBV19
J gene: TRBJ1-5

CDR3 protein: CASSVRAEDSPLHF
CDR3 DNA: TGTGCCAGCAGTGTCCGGGCCGAGGATTCACCCCTCCACTTT
D gene: .
clone size: .
V gene: TRBV9
J gene: TRBJ1-6

CDR3 protein: CASSGSGSYEQYF
CDR3 DNA: TGTGCCAGCAGCGGGTCGGGGTCCTACGAGCAGTACTTC
D gene: .
clone size: .
V gene: TRBV9
J gene: TRBJ2-7

CDR3 protein: CASSLSRDTLQETQYF
CDR3 DNA: TGTGCCAGCAGCTTATCTCGGGACACACTCCAAGAGACCCAGTACTTC
D gene: .
clone size: .
V gene: TRBV7-9
J gene: TRBJ2-5

CDR3 protein: CSGQNNTEAFF
CDR3 DNA: TGCAGTGGACAGAATAACACTGAAGCTTTCTTT
D gene: .
clone size: .
V gene: TRBV20-1
J gene: TRBJ1-1

CDR3 protein: CASSNRDRGSEQYF
CDR3 DNA: TGTGCCAGCTCCAACCGGGACAGGGGTTCCGAGCAGTACTTC
D gene: TRBD1
clone size: .
V gene: TRBV28
J gene: TRBJ2-7

CDR3 protein: CASSLGSSGTAYEQYF
CDR3 DNA: TGCGCCAGCAGCTTGGGATCCAGCGGGACCGCCTACGAGCAGTACTTC
D gene: TRBD2
clone size: .
V gene: TRBV5-1
J gene: TRBJ2-7

CDR3 protein: CATSWDRDNEQFF
CDR3 DNA: TGTGCCACCAGTTGGGACCGAGACAATGAGCAGTTCTTC
D gene: .
clone size: .
V gene: TRBV24-1
J gene: TRBJ2-1

CDR3 protein: CASSQDLLGTGWDTIYF
CDR3 DNA: TGTGCCAGCAGCCAAGATCTTCTTGGGACAGGGTGGGACACCATATATTTT
D gene: TRBD1
clone size: .
V gene: TRBV3-1/TRBV3-2
J gene: TRBJ1-3

CDR3 protein: CASIAGAPLYEQYF
CDR3 DNA: TGTGCCAGCATTGCCGGGGCCCCCCTTTACGAGCAGTACTTC
D gene: .
clone size: .
V gene: TRBV6-5
J gene: TRBJ2-7

CDR3 protein: CASSGNLGYGYTF
CDR3 DNA: TGTGCCAGCAGCGGGAACCTCGGCTATGGCTACACCTTC
D gene: .
clone size: .
V gene: TRBV7-2
J gene: TRBJ1-2

CDR3 protein: CASSQGDRFGETQYF
CDR3 DNA: TGCGCCAGCAGCCAAGGGGACAGGTTCGGGGAGACCCAGTACTTC
D gene: TRBD1
clone size: few
V gene: TRBV4-1
J gene: TRBJ2-5

CDR3 protein: CASSLSGTTNTGELFF
CDR3 DNA: TGTGCCAGCAGCCTGAGCGGGACTACGAACACCGGGGAGCTGTTTTTT
D gene: TRBD2
clone size: few
V gene: TRBV13
J gene: TRBJ2-2

CDR3 protein: CASRDYNEQFF
CDR3 DNA: TGTGCCAGCAGGGATTACAATGAGCAGTTCTTC
D gene: .
clone size: .
V gene: TRBV25-1
J gene: TRBJ2-1

CDR3 protein: CASSNRGQNTGELFF
CDR3 DNA: TGTGCCAGCAGCAACAGGGGGCAAAACACCGGGGAGCTGTTTTTT
D gene: TRBD1
clone size: .
V gene: TRBV11-3
J gene: TRBJ2-2

CDR3 protein: CASSPTRGVSGNTIYF
CDR3 DNA: TGTGCCAGCAGCCCAACGAGGGGGGTCTCTGGAAACACCATATATTTT
D gene: .
clone size: few
V gene: TRBV11-2
J gene: TRBJ1-3

CDR3 protein: CASSEGTVYGYTF
CDR3 DNA: TGTGCCAGTAGTGAAGGGACAGTTTATGGCTACACCTTC
D gene: TRBD1
clone size: .
V gene: TRBV19
J gene: TRBJ1-2

CDR3 protein: CSVVSGANVLTF
CDR3 DNA: TGCAGCGTTGTTAGTGGGGCCAACGTCCTGACTTTC
D gene: .
clone size: .
V gene: TRBV29-1
J gene: TRBJ2-6

CDR3 protein: CASSYNPGRPNTEAFF
CDR3 DNA: TGTGCCAGCAGTTATAACCCGGGACGGCCGAACACTGAAGCTTTCTTT
D gene: .
clone size: .
V gene: TRBV6-5
J gene: TRBJ1-1

CDR3 protein: CASSFRQGNEKLFF
CDR3 DNA: TGCGCCAGCAGCTTCCGACAGGGCAATGAAAAACTGTTTTTT
D gene: TRBD1
clone size: .
V gene: TRBV5-1
J gene: TRBJ1-4

CDR3 protein: CASIWGGTGSDTQYF
CDR3 DNA: TGTGCCAGCATTTGGGGGGGGACAGGGTCAGATACGCAGTATTTT
D gene: TRBD1
clone size: .
V gene: TRBV28
J gene: TRBJ2-3

CDR3 protein: CASSYSAGVGEAFF
CDR3 DNA: TGTGCCAGCAGTTACTCAGCGGGGGTAGGGGAAGCTTTCTTT
D gene: .
clone size: .
V gene: TRBV6-5
J gene: TRBJ1-1

CDR3 protein: CASSYDGQAGGPPNTGELFF
CDR3 DNA: TGTGCCAGCAGTTACGACGGTCAAGCGGGAGGGCCCCCGAACACCGGGGAGCTGTTTTTT
D gene: TRBD2
clone size: .
V gene: TRBV6-2/TRBV6-3
J gene: TRBJ2-2

CDR3 protein: CAWSVSGLYGYTF
CDR3 DNA: TGTGCCTGGAGTGTTTCTGGACTCTATGGCTACACCTTC
D gene: .
clone size: .
V gene: TRBV30
J gene: TRBJ1-2

CDR3 protein: CSASDRGLQPQHF
CDR3 DNA: TGCAGTGCTAGTGACAGGGGGCTTCAGCCCCAGCATTTT
D gene: TRBD1
clone size: .
V gene: TRBV20-1
J gene: TRBJ1-5

CDR3 protein: CASRSDQGEDTIYF
CDR3 DNA: TGTGCCAGCCGGTCGGACCAGGGAGAGGACACCATATATTTT
D gene: .
clone size: once
V gene: TRBV13
J gene: TRBJ1-3

CDR3 protein: CASSIMGPGNTYEQYF
CDR3 DNA: TGTGCCAGTAGTATAATGGGGCCAGGGAATACCTACGAGCAGTACTTC
D gene: .
clone size: .
V gene: TRBV19
J gene: TRBJ2-7

CDR3 protein: CASSLAGPGANVLTF
CDR3 DNA: TGTGCCAGCAGTTTAGCAGGCCCTGGGGCCAACGTCCTGACTTTC
D gene: .
clone size: .
V gene: TRBV27
J gene: TRBJ2-6

CDR3 protein: CAWLDRTGYDGYTF
CDR3 DNA: TGTGCCTGGCTTGATAGGACAGGGTATGATGGCTACACCTTC
D gene: TRBD1
clone size: few
V gene: TRBV30
J gene: TRBJ1-2

CDR3 protein: CASSHTGQGENTIYF
CDR3 DNA: TGTGCCAGCAGCCACACGGGACAGGGGGAAAACACCATATATTTT
D gene: TRBD1
clone size: .
V gene: TRBV3-1/TRBV3-2
J gene: TRBJ1-3

CDR3 protein: CASSRGTVVRDGYTF
CDR3 DNA: TGTGCCAGTAGTCGTGGGACAGTAGTCCGGGATGGCTACACCTTC
D gene: TRBD1
clone size: .
V gene: TRBV19
J gene: TRBJ1-2

CDR3 protein: CASSVGTANQPQHF
CDR3 DNA: TGCGCCAGCAGCGTCGGGACAGCCAATCAGCCCCAGCATTTT
D gene: TRBD1
clone size: .
V gene: TRBV5-1
J gene: TRBJ1-5

CDR3 protein: CASSYPRDRGFGNEQFF
CDR3 DNA: TGTGCCAGCAGCTACCCCCGGGACAGGGGGTTTGGGAATGAGCAGTTCTTC
D gene: TRBD1
clone size: .
V gene: TRBV7-6
J gene: TRBJ2-1

CDR3 protein: CASSDATLPSYEQYF
CDR3 DNA: TGCGCCAGCAGTGACGCTACCCTCCCCTCCTACGAGCAGTACTTC
D gene: .
clone size: .
V gene: TRBV10-2
J gene: TRBJ2-7

CDR3 protein: CASSKQGSGEQFF
CDR3 DNA: TGCGCCAGCAGCAAGCAGGGTTCCGGGGAGCAGTTCTTC
D gene: .
clone size: .
V gene: TRBV5-1
J gene: TRBJ2-1

CDR3 protein: CASRTGAFSYEQYF
CDR3 DNA: TGTGCCAGCAGGACAGGGGCGTTCTCCTACGAGCAGTACTTC
D gene: TRBD1
clone size: .
V gene: TRBV6-5
J gene: TRBJ2-7

CDR3 protein: CASRKGNQPQHF
CDR3 DNA: TGTGCCAGCAGAAAAGGGAATCAGCCCCAGCATTTT
D gene: .
clone size: once
V gene: TRBV27
J gene: TRBJ1-5

CDR3 protein: CASTKSRSSPLHF
CDR3 DNA: TGTGCCAGCACCAAAAGTCGGTCTTCACCCCTCCACTTT
D gene: .
clone size: .
V gene: TRBV11-1
J gene: TRBJ1-6

CDR3 protein: CASSHRGRLNEQFF
CDR3 DNA: TGTGCCAGCAGCCACAGGGGCAGGCTGAATGAGCAGTTCTTC
D gene: .
clone size: once
V gene: TRBV3-1/TRBV3-2
J gene: TRBJ2-1

CDR3 protein: CASSLGLAGTYEQFF
CDR3 DNA: TGCGCCAGCAGCCTGGGCCTAGCGGGAACGTATGAGCAGTTCTTC
D gene: TRBD2
clone size: .
V gene: TRBV4-1
J gene: TRBJ2-1

CDR3 protein: CASSNQWEQFF
CDR3 DNA: TGTGCCAGCTCCAACCAGTGGGAGCAGTTCTTC
D gene: .
clone size: .
V gene: TRBV11-1
J gene: TRBJ2-1

CDR3 protein: CASQRSGSSGANVLTF
CDR3 DNA: TGTGCCAGCCAACGGAGCGGGAGCTCTGGGGCCAACGTCCTGACTTTC
D gene: TRBD2
clone size: .
V gene: TRBV2
J gene: TRBJ2-6